This passage covers 4 T cell receptor beta chains from one sample sequenced in a study of shared clonotypes between healthy human individuals. Naive CD8 cells, CD45RO-negative and positively selected for CCR7, excluded terminally differentiated effector memory CD45RA+ cells. Using immunoSEQ multiplex PCR, the repertoire was profiled, and TCRdb retains in-frame clones only, with some absent. The repertoire has hundreds of thousands of clones, approximately 95% of them found once; the top ten carry over 0.1%. The sequencing sample was made of naive CD8+ T cells sorted from blood. All receptors derive from a woman in her thirties in good health.

The chain uses TRBV15 and TRBJ1-1, with TRBD1 identical over 9 bases. V trimming: 4 bases; J trimming: 13 bases; junction bases outside the gene matches: 10. This CDR3 has 13 amino acids. The germline V gene encodes CDR1 LNHNV and CDR2 YYDKDF (reference sequence). The CDR3 DNA sequence: TGTGCCACCAGCATAGAGCGGGACAGGGAGTTTTTCTTT. Protein: CATSIERDREFFF.

This rearrangement joins TRBV4-1 to TRBJ2-7; D remains ambiguous. This CDR3 contains 12 residues. V was trimmed by 8 bases and J by 7 bases, leaving 15 bases between them. The V gene's germline CDR1 is MGHRA and CDR2 YSYEKL. CDR3 residues: CASSGGGVEQYF. Here the CDR3 DNA reads TGCGCCAGCTCGGGCGGCGGTGTGGAGCAGTACTTC.

The chain is built from TRBV15 and TRBJ2-5, with no clear D. In germline, CDR1 is LNHNV, CDR2 YYDKDF (reference sequence). Trimming left V 8 bases short and J 3 bases short, with 10 bases between. The CDR3 runs 12 residues. CDR3 amino acids: CATSGEKETQYF. The CDR3, as DNA: TGTGCCACCTCGGGCGAAAAAGAGACCCAGTACTTC.

The chain couples TRBV9 to TRBJ2-1; TRBD2 agrees at 10 bases. This CDR3 is 15 amino acids long. The V segment lost 3 bases and the J segment 7 bases; nucleotides outside the gene matches: 7. Germline CDR1 is SGDLS and CDR2 is YYNGEE. The CDR3 reads CASSASAGGPNEQFF. The CDR3 nucleotides read TGTGCCAGCAGCGCCTCAGCGGGAGGGCCTAATGAGCAGTTCTTC.